This T cell receptor beta chain is from a study of blood T cell repertoires in COVID-19 (dated by TCRdb to 2018 to 2020). In terms of the full investigation: Samples from collaborators originated in the United States, Italy and Spain and spanned both the acute and convalescent phases of COVID-19. Where available, HLA class I and class II types were obtained from metadata supplied by the sample provider rather than from assay-based typing. Nearly every sample came with metadata listing a de-identified subject ID, COVID-19 status, age in years and sex. The material from the prospective study consisted of cDNA or gDNA derived from T cells, B-cell-depleted T cells, or PBMCs. The dataset comprised deeply sampled blood TCRbeta repertoires from subjects exposed to, actively infected with, or recovered from COVID-19. The repertoires were released in a freely available public database intended as a resource for research on the immune response to SARS-CoV-2. Samples were obtained from the ongoing ImmuneRACE study (first 160 participants) and from over a thousand subjects provided by 6 global collaborators.

The collaborating institutions used their own protocols to collect whole blood in K2EDTA tubes. For TCRbeta analysis, collaborators shipped samples as frozen whole blood, isolated PBMCs, or DNA extracted from either of those sample types. The immunoSEQ Assay, a bias-controlled multiplex PCR, was used to amplify TCRbeta CDR3 regions from genomic DNA. As for the authors' bioinformatics: Nucleated cell counts per sample were estimated from amplification of reference gene primers within the assay. To quantify the absolute abundance of each unique TCRbeta CDR3 rearrangement, sequence reads were collapsed and filtered. For each sample, productive Simpson clonality was calculated as the square root of Simpson's diversity index across productive rearrangements. Here the immuneACCESS table is served through TCRdb, limited to in-frame sequences with V and J called. Missing clones are a known gap in these copies; in checked studies unresolved V genes cover under half, and the rest lacks a known reason. V, J and clone size reflect that table, while D and trimming were determined from the DNA. The table for this sample lists about 270,000 clones; approximately 86% of them were counted only once. Of the sample, about 8.6% is held by the ten largest clones.

A remark on this clone: Its antigen target is currently unknown. The record has no base qualities; no much larger clone is one base away.

The CDR3 has 14 amino acids, counting the end cysteine and phenylalanine. Only the CDR3 DNA stays, 42 bases, in frame from base 1. Based on the germline V gene, the CDR1 and CDR2 sequences are SGHTA and FQGNSA. Trimming leaves V shorter by 5 bases and J shorter by 6 bases, with the junction holding 7 bases beyond the gene matches. Summary of the overall study and its limitations: Clinical and demographic metadata were provided uncurated, with the amount varying by source and participant.

Sequences were obtained from peripheral blood. This chain joins TRBV7-2 to TRBJ2-1, and TRBD1 aligns with 7 junction nucleotides. The receptor was derived from a man aged 40-50 years with active or convalescent COVID-19. The DNA is TGTGCCAGCAGCCCGCGACAGGGTGGCAATGAGCAGTTCTTC. Translated, this gives CASSPRQGGNEQFF.